A single TCR beta chain is shown here with its context. Only a few counts were recorded for this clonotype. Its antigen has not been determined. No base quality information exists; no much larger clone differs at one position. This sample was taken from a study of blood T cells in healthy people across ages (dated by TCRdb to between 2014 and 2017). At the level of the whole study: In model experiments, roughly one uniquely barcoded TCR beta cDNA molecule per two T cells was captured by template switching. To avoid experimental bias, donors of different ages were distributed randomly across sequencing lanes. The study analyzed two additional independent replicas of 1 million unique cDNA reads from the same blood draw for two donors, one aged 18 to 29 and one aged 80 or older. Using deep sequencing normalized with unique cDNA molecular identifiers, the study measured how TCR beta repertoire diversity changes with age. The donors were divided into four age groups: young (average approximately 17 years), middle-aged (over 35), aged (approximately 62) and long-lived (roughly 82). Results the study describes overall, beyond this receptor: Total diversity estimates from one million sequenced T cells were considered lower bounds and underestimates. Because profiling used bulk unsorted PBMCs, naive and antigen-experienced compartments could not be compared conclusively. Compared with the aged group, the long-lived group had more naive CD4+ T cells, fewer expanded clones and increased TCR diversity, a pattern suggesting age selection. There was a strong correlation between observed TCR beta diversity and the percentage of naive T cells measured by flow cytometry. Because donor CMV infection status was unknown, age-related changes in expanded clonotypes were potentially confounded. Observed TCR beta diversity per million T cells fell roughly linearly with age, and a significant reduction was already apparent by age around 40.

Receptor amplification or capture employed 5' RACE. Sequenced using an Illumina HiSeq 2500. The second PCR ran for about 7 to 11 cycles and used a J-beta primer mix along with a sample-barcoded 5' primer. A template-switch 5' adaptor carrying 12 random nucleotides introduced a unique molecular identifier onto each TCR beta cDNA molecule. Each sample yielded at least 3 million CDR3-containing paired-end reads. All of the RNA was converted into first-strand cDNA using the Mint cDNA synthesis kit, with a TRBC-specific oligonucleotide serving as the primer. Following uracil-DNA glycosylase treatment, all cDNA underwent a first 18-cycle PCR with the universal primers M1SS and BC2_uni_R. The source study handled its data this way. Each sample was normalized by randomly selecting 1 million high-quality reads, each carrying a distinct molecular identifier. Instead of being binned into consensus sequences, reads that shared molecular identifiers were thrown out. CDR3 identification, clonotype clustering and error correction used MiTCR with a Q25 quality threshold and the strictest error-elimination algorithm. A nonparametric unseen species model with Euler transformation was used to estimate a lower bound on total TCR beta diversity. TCRdb reprocessing: public reads trimmed at Q25 with fastp, clones called with MiXCR, in-frame beta chains kept. Each CDR3 protein appears once, grouped with its most common genes and DNA. Here the V and J calls rest on TCRdb's processing, not on the authors' analysis. The sample includes some 800,000 distinct CDR3 sequences, with around 45% observed a single time. The top ten clonotypes cover under 20% of the sample.

V is reduced by 0 bases and J by 5 bases, leaving a spacing of 19 bases between them. Reading the germline V gene gives CDR1 MNHEY and CDR2 SVGAGI. Measured from the cysteine to the phenylalanine, the CDR3 is 17 residues long. CDR3 DNA is the only sequence kept; it has 51 bases, read in frame from the first base. Donors were 39 systemically healthy Caucasian individuals from Russia aged roughly 6 to 90 years. Each donor gave 9 to 10 milliliters of peripheral blood, collected into EDTA-treated Vacutainer tubes. Ficoll-Paque density-gradient centrifugation was used to isolate PBMCs, with at least 6 million obtained per sample. Total RNA, at least 5.5 micrograms per sample, was extracted from PBMCs with Trizol reagent. Naive CD45RAhigh/CD27high T cell percentages were measured by flow cytometry on a PBMC aliquot from every donor.

Sequenced input: blood. The clonotype comes from a man between 60 and 75 years old in good health. The V and J genes are TRBV6-5 and TRBJ1-2; the D segment could be TRBD1, given 6 matching bases. The DNA sequence is as follows: TGTGCCAGCAGTTACTCCCAAAAGGGGGGGGCGAGATATGGCTACACCTTC. Its translation reads: CASSYSQKGGARYGYTF.